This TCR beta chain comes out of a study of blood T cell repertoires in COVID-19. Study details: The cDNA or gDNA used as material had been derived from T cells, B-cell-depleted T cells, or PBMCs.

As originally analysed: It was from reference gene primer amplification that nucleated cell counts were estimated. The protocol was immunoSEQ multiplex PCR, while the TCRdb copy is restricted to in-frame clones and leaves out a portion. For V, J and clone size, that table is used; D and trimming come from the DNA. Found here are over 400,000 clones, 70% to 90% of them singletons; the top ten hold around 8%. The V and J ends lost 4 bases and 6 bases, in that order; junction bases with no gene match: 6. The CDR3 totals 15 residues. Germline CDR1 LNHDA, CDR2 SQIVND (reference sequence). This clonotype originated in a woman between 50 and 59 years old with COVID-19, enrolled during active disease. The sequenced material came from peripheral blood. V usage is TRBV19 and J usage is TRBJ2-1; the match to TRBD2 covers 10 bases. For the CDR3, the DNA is TGTGCCAGTAGTAGAGCTAGCGGGGGCACCAATGAGCAGTTCTTC. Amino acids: CASSRASGGTNEQFF. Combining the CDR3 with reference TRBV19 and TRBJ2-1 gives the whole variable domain DGGITQSPKYLFRKEGQNVTLSCEQNLNHDAMYWYRQDPGQGLRLIYYSQIVNDFQKGDIAEGYSVSREKKESFPLTVTSAQKNPTAFYLCASSRASGGTNEQFFGPGTRLTVL.